This T cell receptor beta chain was retrieved from a study of Graves' ophthalmopathy and Graves' hyperthyroidism. Study-wide results and caveats: Blood repertoires reportedly contained most expanded thyroid clonotypes above 0.001 frequency.

Using RNA transcripts, the TCR beta CDR3 regions were amplified. Amplification began with first-round RT-PCR using HTBI primers, then second-round multiplex PCR was performed. MiXCR, applied by TCRdb to the multiplex PCR reads, yields one record per CDR3 protein. The sample includes 350,000 or so distinct CDR3 sequences, about a sixth of them seen just once. In its sample, this clonotype was seen many times. The antigen is not known. The source material was peripheral blood. The sequence was obtained from an adult man with Graves' ophthalmopathy.

The CDR3 nucleotides read TGTGCCAGCAGTCCGGGGGGGGGGAGTCCAGAGACCCAGTACTTC. This translates into CASSPGGGSPETQYF. The rearrangement uses TRBV27 and TRBJ2-5, with 8 positions matching TRBD2. Germline assignment: CDR1 MNHEY and CDR2 SMNVEV (reference sequence). V shed 5 bases, J shed 4 bases, and the junction held 9 bases outside the gene matches. The CDR3 contains 15 residues.